The rows below give T cell receptor beta chains drawn from one sample of a study of molecular identifiers for immune sequencing clone quantification. Using its own MiXCR run on the PCR reads, TCRdb lists one record per CDR3 protein. Of some 320,000 distinct CDR3 sequences in the sample, around a fifth were seen once. Sequenced input: naive CD8+ T cells from blood, with Jurkat cell RNA spiked in. Every receptor here comes from a human donor in good health. Some libraries in this study had Jurkat cell RNA spiked in. Both conserved end residues are part of each CDR3. D genes are given only for firm matches. Some rows mark clone size as missing; the rest say once, few, many or name a class of expanded clone.

J gene	V gene	clone size	D gene	CDR3 protein	CDR3 DNA
TRBJ2-7	TRBV2	many	TRBD2	CASSAHGTNSYEQYF	TGTGCCAGCAGCGCCCATGGGACTAACTCCTACGAGCAGTACTTC
TRBJ2-6	TRBV12-3/TRBV12-4	few	.	CASSLTGTDFALGANVLTF	TGTGCCAGCAGTCTAACCGGGACGGATTTCGCTCTGGGAGCCAACGTCCTGACTTTC
TRBJ1-4	TRBV12-3/TRBV12-4	many	TRBD1	CASSPGTGVSATNEKLFF	TGTGCCAGCAGTCCCGGGACAGGGGTCAGTGCAACTAATGAAAAACTGTTTTTT
TRBJ2-3	TRBV29-1	many	TRBD2	CSHGGADTQYF	TGCAGCCATGGGGGGGCAGATACGCAGTATTTT
TRBJ2-7	TRBV20-1	many	TRBD2	CSALRLAGGKLAYEQYF	TGCAGTGCTCTTCGACTAGCGGGGGGTAAGCTCGCATACGAGCAGTACTTC
TRBJ2-3	TRBV19	many	.	CASSIGLDTDTQYF	TGTGCCAGTAGTATCGGGTTGGACACAGATACGCAGTATTTT
TRBJ2-1	TRBV30	.	TRBD2	CAWSSGGSYNEQFF	TGTGCCTGGAGTAGCGGGGGCTCCTACAATGAGCAGTTCTTC
TRBJ1-5	TRBV5-6	many	TRBD1	CASSLYRQGPNQPQHF	TGTGCCAGCAGCTTGTACCGACAGGGGCCCAATCAGCCCCAGCATTTT
TRBJ2-7	TRBV20-1	many	TRBD2	CSAGLAGEGYEQYF	TGCAGTGCGGGTTTAGCGGGAGAAGGGTACGAGCAGTACTTC
TRBJ2-7	TRBV5-1	.	TRBD2	CTSGGGGEQYF	TGCACCAGCGGGGGTGGGGGCGAGCAGTACTTC
TRBJ2-2	TRBV11-2	many	.	CASSPPGMGTGELFF	TGTGCCAGCAGCCCACCCGGGATGGGGACCGGGGAGCTGTTTTTT
TRBJ2-7	TRBV6-5	many	.	CASRRQSTYEQYF	TGTGCCAGCAGGCGACAGAGCACCTACGAGCAGTACTTC